The 21 T cell receptor beta chains below come from one sample, sequenced in a study of post-analysis software for immune sequencing data. General observations from the study: There were about 5 TRBV segments more frequent in patients than controls, and TRBV5-6, TRBV5-1 and TRBV20-1 were among them.

Unique molecular identifiers featured in each of the TCR beta cDNA libraries. TCRdb re-called the PCR reads through MiXCR, storing one row per CDR3 protein. The sample shows approximately 440,000 distinct CDR3 sequences, roughly 45% of them seen only once. The antigens of these receptors remain unknown. Sequencing was carried out using blood. The receptors were sampled from a girl between 5 and 17 years old with multiple sclerosis.

Notes on this clonotype: Just one base apart from a much larger clone, this may be a read error. The chain has TRBV13 and TRBJ2-1; 11 bases match TRBD2. CDR3 size: 16 residues. Germline V CDR1 and CDR2: PRHDT, FYEKMQ (reference sequence). The CDR3 loop is CTSSEGGLAVGNEQFF. CDR3 DNA: TGTACCAGCAGCGAGGGGGGACTAGCGGTCGGCAATGAGCAGTTCTTC.

V and J are TRBV28 and TRBJ2-7, with a possible D match to TRBD1 (5 bases). Germline CDR1 MDHEN, CDR2 SYDVKM. Trimming took off 5 bases at V and 5 bases at J, with 10 bases between the two ends. This CDR3 contains 12 residues. In DNA form, the CDR3 reads TGTGCCAGCAGTAAAGGGGCCCACGAGCAGTACTTC. Amino acids: CASSKGAHEQYF.

The chain combines TRBV7-9 with TRBJ2-3; D gene uncertain. Germline V gene lookup returns CDR1 SEHNR and CDR2 FQNEAQ (reference sequence). The ends were cut back, 2 bases at V and 7 bases at J, with 7 bases in the middle. The CDR3 extends over 12 amino acids. The CDR3 region is CASSLNYNTQYF. The CDR3 region has the DNA TGTGCCAGCAGCTTAAATTATAATACGCAGTATTTT.

This clonotype was picked up a small number of times. V and J are TRBV10-3 and TRBJ2-1; 13 nucleotides line up with TRBD2. V dropped 6 bases and J dropped 7; count of bases not matched to a gene: 3. CDR1 and CDR2 from the germline V gene are ENHRY and SYGVKD. The CDR3 has 14 amino acids. CDR3 DNA: TGTGCCATCAGCGGGACTAGCGGGGTGAATGAGCAGTTCTTC. This gives the protein CAISGTSGVNEQFF.

The chain carries TRBV29-1 and TRBJ1-1, with D tentatively TRBD1 (5 bases). This CDR3 comprises 12 residues. Deletions cut 6 bases from V and 1 base from J, with 9 bases between. CDR1 is SQVTM, CDR2 ANQGSEA, per germline. Here the CDR3 reads CSVRTRNTEAFF. The DNA of the CDR3 is TGCAGCGTACGGACAAGGAACACTGAAGCTTTCTTT.

In its sample, this clonotype was seen a few times. This rearrangement joins TRBV5-1 to TRBJ2-1, with 10 nucleotides matching TRBD2. The V segment lost 4 bases and the J segment 6 bases; nucleotides outside the gene matches: 7. The germline V gene has CDR1 SGHRS and CDR2 YFSETQ. This CDR3 spans 15 amino acids. CDR3 sequence (DNA): TGCGCCAGCAGCCCGACGGGACTAGCGATCAATGAGCAGTTCTTC. This encodes CASSPTGLAINEQFF.

V and J are TRBV4-2 and TRBJ2-4; 11 bases agree with TRBD2. The CDR3 spans 18 residues. Germline CDR1 LGHNA, CDR2 YNFKEQ. With 3 bases clipped from V and 1 base from J, the junction kept 8 bases outside the gene matches. CDR3 in amino acids: CASSQLAGGSGAKNIQYF. The CDR3 region has the DNA TGTGCCAGCAGCCAGCTAGCGGGAGGTAGTGGGGCCAAAAACATTCAGTACTTC.

The chain employs TRBV28 and TRBJ2-7; D remains unclear. The CDR3 has 15 residues. Between the trimmed V and J ends, which lost 5 bases and 3 bases, there was a span of 17 bases. The germline gives CDR1 MDHEN, CDR2 SYDVKM. The CDR3 nucleotides are TGTGCCAGCAGTCCCGGTTTTTCTGTGAGCTACGAGCAGTACTTC. Encoded protein: CASSPGFSVSYEQYF. The full variable domain, completed using reference TRBV28 and TRBJ2-7, is DVKVTQSSRYLVKRTGEKVFLECVQDMDHENMFWYRQDPGLGLRLIYFSYDVKMKEKGDIPEGYSVSREKKERFSLILESASTNQTSMYLCASSPGFSVSYEQYFGPGTRLTVT.

The chain has TRBV9 and TRBJ2-4; 9 nucleotides line up with TRBD2. The CDR3 totals 14 residues. V lost 4 bases, J lost 13 bases, and 12 bases stayed unmatched. Germline assignment: CDR1 SGDLS and CDR2 YYNGEE. CDR3 sequence reads: CASSPGTSNNWQYF. The CDR3 nucleotides are TGTGCCAGCAGCCCTGGGACTAGCAACAACTGGCAGTACTTC.

This clonotype was seen only a few times. CDR3 bases: TGTGCCAGCAGTCAACCGGGACAGGGTACAGATACGCAGTATTTT. This sequence encodes CASSQPGQGTDTQYF. V is TRBV28 and J is TRBJ2-3; 9 nucleotides agree with TRBD1. This CDR3 has 15 residues. Per germline, CDR1 MDHEN and CDR2 SYDVKM. The J segment lost 3 bases and the V segment lost 5 bases, leaving 6 bases of the junction unmatched.

The chain employs TRBV28 and TRBJ2-1, with 12 bases fitting TRBD2. The CDR3 length is 14 residues. The V segment lost 6 bases and the J segment 7 bases; nucleotides outside the gene matches: 4. From germline, CDR1 is MDHEN and CDR2 SYDVKM. The CDR3 protein is CASRLAGGPNEQFF. The CDR3 coding sequence is TGTGCCAGCAGGCTAGCGGGAGGGCCGAATGAGCAGTTCTTC.

The chain uses TRBV20-1 and TRBJ2-1, with D hard to call. Germline V gene lookup returns CDR1 DFQATT and CDR2 SNEGSKA (reference sequence). The CDR3 runs 13 residues. Trimming took off 0 bases at V and 10 bases at J, with 13 bases between the two ends. The CDR3 protein is CSAREHPGGEQFF. CDR3 DNA: TGCAGTGCTAGAGAACACCCAGGCGGCGAGCAGTTCTTC.

The chain employs TRBV6-5 and TRBJ2-3, with D perhaps given as TRBD1 or TRBD2 (5 bases each). This CDR3 region has 14 residues. V lost 2 bases to trimming and J lost 11 bases, with 17 bases between them. Germline V gene data show CDR1 as MNHEY and CDR2 as SVGAGI. The CDR3 loop reads CASSYDTWGSGQYF. As DNA, the CDR3 is TGTGCCAGCAGTTACGATACGTGGGGGAGCGGGCAGTATTTT.

This clonotype was counted a single time. V is TRBV28 and J is TRBJ2-7; D possibly corresponds to TRBD1 (6 bases). CDR1 MDHEN and CDR2 SYDVKM come from the germline V gene. This CDR3 has 12 residues. Deletions cut 11 bases from V and 1 base from J, with 12 bases between. Here the CDR3 DNA reads TGTGCCTCCACGACAGGTTCCTACGAGCAGTACTTC. It yields the protein CASTTGSYEQYF.

V usage is TRBV5-1 and J usage is TRBJ2-3; tentative D call: TRBD2 (6 bases). The CDR3 runs 15 residues. Germline lookup yields CDR1 SGHRS and CDR2 YFSETQ. Trimming pared 0 bases from V and 6 bases from J, leaving 14 bases between. The CDR3 spells CASSLASGGIDTQYF. In nucleotides, the CDR3 is TGCGCCAGCAGCTTGGCCTCTGGGGGGATCGATACGCAGTATTTT.

This clonotype has ten or more counts. This sequence joins TRBV12-3 or TRBV12-4 and TRBJ2-4; the D gene is possibly TRBD1 (5 bases). Deletions cut 6 bases from V and 0 bases from J, with 9 bases between. There are 14 residues in the CDR3. CDR3 residues: CASSPGLAKNIQYF. The CDR3 region has the DNA TGTGCCAGCAGCCCAGGGTTAGCCAAAAACATTCAGTACTTC.

A note on this clonotype: A read error may produce the germline difference seen at one junction end. The rearrangement links TRBV20-1 to TRBJ1-2; possible D gene TRBD1, 5 bases. CDR3 length equals 12 residues. Germline V gene data show CDR1 as DFQATT and CDR2 as SNEGSKA (reference sequence). CDR3 amino acids: CSARGGARGCTF. The CDR3 DNA is TGCAGTGCTAGAGGAGGGGCGCGGGGCTGCACCTTC.

This clonotype has just a few counts. The CDR3 nucleotides read TGCGCCAGCAGCCAAGAGGAGACTAGCACAGATACGCAGTATTTT. It yields the protein CASSQEETSTDTQYF. V usage is TRBV4-1 and J usage is TRBJ2-3; D ambiguous. Germline CDR1 is MGHRA and CDR2 is YSYEKL. The CDR3 extends over 15 amino acids. The V gene lost 0 bases and the J gene lost 0 bases, with 7 bases spanning the gap.

V and J are TRBV7-2 and TRBJ2-1, with TRBD1 identical over 7 bases. V was clipped by 5 bases and J by 9 bases; unmatched bases: 4. Germline V gives CDR1 SGHTA, CDR2 FQGNSA. CDR3 length: 12 amino acids. CDR3 residues: CASSVTGVEQFF. In DNA form, the CDR3 reads TGTGCCAGCAGCGTCACAGGGGTTGAGCAGTTCTTC. The variable domain in full, completed from reference TRBV7-2 and TRBJ2-1, reads GAGVSQSPSNKVTEKGKDVELRCDPISGHTALYWYRQSLGQGLEFLIYFQGNSAPDKSGLPSDRFSAERTGGSVSTLTIQRTQQEDSAVYLCASSVTGVEQFFGPGTRLTVL.

This clonotype appeared a few times. V gene TRBV29-1 combines with J gene TRBJ2-7; D unclear. V gave up 6 bases and J gave up 1 base, with 10 bases separating them. The CDR3 has 12 amino acids. Per germline, CDR1 SQVTM and CDR2 ANQGSEA. CDR3 nucleotide sequence: TGCAGCGTGACCGACGGGTCCTACGAGCAGTACTTC. This gives the protein CSVTDGSYEQYF.

The chain employs TRBV12-3 or TRBV12-4 and TRBJ2-7; 9 nucleotides agree with TRBD1. Losses at the gene ends were 6 bases for V and 5 bases for J; bases not matched to a gene: 8. The CDR3 extends over 14 amino acids. DNA for the CDR3: TGTGCCAGCAGGTCCAGGACAGGGGAGCACGAGCAGTACTTC. As protein: CASRSRTGEHEQYF.